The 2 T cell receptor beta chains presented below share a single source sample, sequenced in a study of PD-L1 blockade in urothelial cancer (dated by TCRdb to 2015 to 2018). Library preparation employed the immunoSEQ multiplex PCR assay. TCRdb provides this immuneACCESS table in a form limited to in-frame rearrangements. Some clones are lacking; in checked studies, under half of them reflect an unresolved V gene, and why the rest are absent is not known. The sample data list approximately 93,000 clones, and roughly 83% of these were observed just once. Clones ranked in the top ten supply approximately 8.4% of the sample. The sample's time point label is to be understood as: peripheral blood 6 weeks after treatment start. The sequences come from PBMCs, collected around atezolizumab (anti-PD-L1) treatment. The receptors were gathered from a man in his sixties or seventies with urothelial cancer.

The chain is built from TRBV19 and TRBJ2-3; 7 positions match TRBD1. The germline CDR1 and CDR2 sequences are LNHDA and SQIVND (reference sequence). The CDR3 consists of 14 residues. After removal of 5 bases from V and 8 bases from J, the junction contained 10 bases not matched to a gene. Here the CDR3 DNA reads TGTGCCAGTAGTGTCGAAACAGGGGCGGGTACGCAGTATTTT. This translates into CASSVETGAGTQYF.

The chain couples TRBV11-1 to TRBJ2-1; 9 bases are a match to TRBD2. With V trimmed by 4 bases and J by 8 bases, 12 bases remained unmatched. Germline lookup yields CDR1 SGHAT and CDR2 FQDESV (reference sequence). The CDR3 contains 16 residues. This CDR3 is CASSSGKAGGPDEQFF. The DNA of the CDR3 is TGTGCCAGCAGCTCGGGGAAGGCGGGAGGGCCAGATGAGCAGTTCTTC.